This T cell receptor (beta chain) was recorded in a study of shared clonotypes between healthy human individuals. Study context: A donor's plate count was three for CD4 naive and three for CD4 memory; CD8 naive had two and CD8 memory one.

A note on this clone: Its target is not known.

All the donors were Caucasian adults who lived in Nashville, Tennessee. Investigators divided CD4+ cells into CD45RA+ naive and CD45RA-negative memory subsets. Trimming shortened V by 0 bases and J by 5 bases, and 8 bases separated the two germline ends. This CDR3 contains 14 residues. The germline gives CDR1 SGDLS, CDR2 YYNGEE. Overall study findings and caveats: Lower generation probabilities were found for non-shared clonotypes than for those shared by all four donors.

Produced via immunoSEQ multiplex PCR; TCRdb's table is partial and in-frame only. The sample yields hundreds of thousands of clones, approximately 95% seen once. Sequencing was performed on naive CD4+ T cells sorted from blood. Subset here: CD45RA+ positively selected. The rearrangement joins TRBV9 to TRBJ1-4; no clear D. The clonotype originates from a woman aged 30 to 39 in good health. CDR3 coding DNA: TGTGCCAGCAGCGTAGGTGACATGAATGAAAAACTGTTTTTT. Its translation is CASSVGDMNEKLFF.